This T cell receptor (beta chain) was captured by sequencing in a study of PD-1 blockade in classical Hodgkin lymphoma. Findings and caveats of the study: TCR diversity in CD4+, not CD8+, cells rose significantly by C4D1. Lower baseline TCR diversity marked trial partial responders and progressors. Reports described newly diagnosed patients as having lower baseline TCR diversity than healthy donors.

A note on this clone: Its antigen is not known.

Relapse after autologous stem cell transplantation occurred in every patient, and brentuximab vedotin exposure varied. The study recorded best responses of complete response, partial response or progressive disease. Produced via immunoSEQ multiplex PCR; TCRdb's table is partial and in-frame only. The sample includes approximately 25,000 clones, over 60% of them seen just once. The source of this sequence is a human donor with classical Hodgkin lymphoma. The starting material was peripheral blood mononuclear cells (PBMCs), obtained before the second cycle of nivolumab.

The CDR3 region has the DNA TGCGCCAGCAGCCAGGAGGGGGCGATGCTCGCTGAAGCTTTCTTT. It is translated as CASSQEGAMLAEAFF. The rearrangement uses TRBV4-1 and TRBJ1-1; 7 bases are shared with TRBD1. The CDR3 sequence is 15 residues long. The ends lost 3 bases at V and 6 bases at J; junction bases unmatched: 10. CDR1 is MGHRA and CDR2 is YSYEKL in the germline V gene.